The T cell receptor beta chain described here comes from a study of response to subunit inactivated influenza vaccine. Trimming removed 6 bases at V and 6 bases at J, with 10 bases between. The germline V gene encodes CDR1 DFQATT and CDR2 SNEGSKA (reference sequence). The CDR3 loop spans 11 amino acids. Study findings and constraints: Authors suggested seasonal influenza vaccinations each recruit few new T cells.

This clonotype was detected only a few times. Its specificity is unknown. A single record per CDR3 protein comes from TCRdb applying MiXCR to the RT-PCR reads. The sample includes some 480,000 distinct CDR3 sequences, about a tenth of them seen just once. The source of this sequence is a man aged 45-65 years who received an inactivated influenza vaccine. This chain links TRBV20-1 with TRBJ2-3; D is uncertain. The material sequenced was PBMCs from blood, taken more than 35 days after vaccination. CDR3 sequence reads: CSAPPVDTQYF. CDR3 sequence (DNA): TGCAGTGCCCCCCCCGTCGATACGCAGTATTTT.